This TCR beta chain was recovered during a study of OX40 agonist ivuxolimab in advanced cancers. Study-wide background: Patients enrolled in dose escalation were diagnosed with hepatocellular carcinoma, melanoma, renal cell or head and neck cancer. Study-wide results and limits: At doses 0.1 to 3.0 mg/kg, CD4+ and CD8+ clones expanded. The antigen specificity of the peripheral T cells (those that were expanded) was not determined.

Comment on this clone: Its antigen is not identified.

Clones were sequenced by immunoSEQ multiplex PCR, and TCRdb holds only the in-frame ones, with some missing. Here the sample spans some 60,000 clones, over 80% being singletons. This receptor was identified in an adult with an advanced solid tumor such as melanoma, head and neck, liver or kidney cancer. This material consisted of CD4+ or CD8+ T cells sorted from blood, taken in a trial of the OX40 agonist ivuxolimab.

For the CDR3, the DNA is TGTGCCAGCAGCTTAATGAACACTGAAGCTTTCTTT. Translating gives CASSLMNTEAFF. The V gene is TRBV7-9, the J gene TRBJ1-1; D call uncertain. Germline assignment: CDR1 SEHNR and CDR2 FQNEAQ (reference sequence). The CDR3 is 12 amino acids. V gave up 2 bases and J gave up 0 bases, with 1 base separating them.